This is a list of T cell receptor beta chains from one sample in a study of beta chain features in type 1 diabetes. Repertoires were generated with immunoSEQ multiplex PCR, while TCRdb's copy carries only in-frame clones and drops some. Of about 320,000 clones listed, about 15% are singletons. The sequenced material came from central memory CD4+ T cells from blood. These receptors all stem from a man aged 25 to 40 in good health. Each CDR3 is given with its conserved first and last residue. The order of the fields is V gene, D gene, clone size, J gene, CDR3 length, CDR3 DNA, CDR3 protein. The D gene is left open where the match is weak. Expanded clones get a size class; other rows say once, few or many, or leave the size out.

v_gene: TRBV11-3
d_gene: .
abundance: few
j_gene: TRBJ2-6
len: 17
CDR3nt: TGTGCCAGCAGCTTATATGATTGGGACTCTGGGGCCAACGTCCTGACTTTC
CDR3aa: CASSLYDWDSGANVLTF

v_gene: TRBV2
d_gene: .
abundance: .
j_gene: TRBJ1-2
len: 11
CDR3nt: TGTGCCAGCATAAGAGAAGGGGGCTACACCTTC
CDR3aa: CASIREGGYTF

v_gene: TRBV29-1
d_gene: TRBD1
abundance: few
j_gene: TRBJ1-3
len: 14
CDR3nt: TGCAGCGGGCTTGACAGGGCGAATGGAAACACCATATATTTT
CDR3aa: CSGLDRANGNTIYF

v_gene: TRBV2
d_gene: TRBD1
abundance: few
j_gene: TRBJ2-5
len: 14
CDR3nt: TGTGCCAGCTCACCTAACAGGGGGCGGGAGACCCAGTACTTC
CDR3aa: CASSPNRGRETQYF

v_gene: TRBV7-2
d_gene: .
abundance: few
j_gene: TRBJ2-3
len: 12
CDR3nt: TGTGCCAGCAGCCCCTGGGCAGATACGCAGTATTTT
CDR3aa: CASSPWADTQYF

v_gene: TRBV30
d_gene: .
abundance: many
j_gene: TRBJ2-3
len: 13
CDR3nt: TGTGCCTGGAGTAGGGGGAGCACAGATACGCAGTATTTT
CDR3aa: CAWSRGSTDTQYF

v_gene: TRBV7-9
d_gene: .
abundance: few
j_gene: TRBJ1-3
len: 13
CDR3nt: TGTGCCAGCAGCTTAGGCTCTGGAAACACCATATATTTT
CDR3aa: CASSLGSGNTIYF

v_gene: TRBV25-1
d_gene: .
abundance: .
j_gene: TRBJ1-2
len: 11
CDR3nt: TGTGCCAGCAGTGATCCGGGTGGCTACACCTTC
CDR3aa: CASSDPGGYTF

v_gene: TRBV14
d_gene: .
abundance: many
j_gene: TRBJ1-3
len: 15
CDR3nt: TGTGCCAGCAGCCAAAGTTGGCAGTCTGGAAACACCATATATTTT
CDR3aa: CASSQSWQSGNTIYF

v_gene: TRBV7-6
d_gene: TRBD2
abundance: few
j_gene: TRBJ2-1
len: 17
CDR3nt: TGTGCCAGCAGCTTAGCGCCAGGACTAGAGGGACTCAATGAGCAGTTCTTC
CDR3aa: CASSLAPGLEGLNEQFF

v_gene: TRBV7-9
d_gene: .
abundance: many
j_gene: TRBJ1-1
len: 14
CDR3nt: TGTGCCAGCAGCTTAGGTGGCAGCCAAACTGAAGCTTTCTTT
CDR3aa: CASSLGGSQTEAFF

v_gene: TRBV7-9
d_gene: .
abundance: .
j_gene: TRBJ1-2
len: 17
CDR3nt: TGTGCCAGCAGCTTAGGGAGGGCGTGGGGTGCAAACTATGGCTACACCTTC
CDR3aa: CASSLGRAWGANYGYTF

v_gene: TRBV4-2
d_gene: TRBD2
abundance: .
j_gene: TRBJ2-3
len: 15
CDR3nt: TGTGCCAGCAGCCCAACTAGCGGGAGTTCAGATACGCAGTATTTT
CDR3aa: CASSPTSGSSDTQYF

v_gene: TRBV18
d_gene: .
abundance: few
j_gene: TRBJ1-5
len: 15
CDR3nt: TGTGCCAGCTCAGTGCAGGGGATTAGCAATCAGCCCCAGCATTTT
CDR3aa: CASSVQGISNQPQHF

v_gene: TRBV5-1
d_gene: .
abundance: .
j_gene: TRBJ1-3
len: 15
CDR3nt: TGCGCCAGCAGCGGGACGGGGGCTAGTGGAAACACCATATATTTT
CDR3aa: CASSGTGASGNTIYF

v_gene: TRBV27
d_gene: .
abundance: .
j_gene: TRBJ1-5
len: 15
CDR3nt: TGTGCCAGCAGTTTTGAGGGTTACAGCAATCAGCCCCAGCATTTT
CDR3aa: CASSFEGYSNQPQHF

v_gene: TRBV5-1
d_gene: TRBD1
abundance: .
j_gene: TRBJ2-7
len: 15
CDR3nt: TGCGCCAGCAGCTTGGGGGACAGGGTGGTATACGAGCAGTACTTC
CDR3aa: CASSLGDRVVYEQYF

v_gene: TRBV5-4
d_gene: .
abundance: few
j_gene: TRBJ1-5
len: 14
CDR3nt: TGTGCCAGCAGCTTGTTTCAGGGTTATCAGCCCCAGCATTTT
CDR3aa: CASSLFQGYQPQHF

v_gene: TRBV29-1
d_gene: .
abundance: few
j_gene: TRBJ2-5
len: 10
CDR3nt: TGCAGCGTTGGTCGGGAGACCCAGTACTTC
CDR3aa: CSVGRETQYF

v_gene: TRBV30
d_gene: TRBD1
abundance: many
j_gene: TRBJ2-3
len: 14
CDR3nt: TGTGCCTGGACACAGGGGTATAGCACAGATACGCAGTATTTT
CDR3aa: CAWTQGYSTDTQYF

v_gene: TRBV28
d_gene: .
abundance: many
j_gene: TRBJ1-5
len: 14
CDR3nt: TGTGCCAGCAGCCCGGGAGGTAGCAATCAGCCCCAGCATTTT
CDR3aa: CASSPGGSNQPQHF

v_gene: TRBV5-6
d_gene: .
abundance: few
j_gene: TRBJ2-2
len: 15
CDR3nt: TGTGCCAGCAGTTTCGGGGGTCTAGCTTCCGGGGAGCTGTTTTTT
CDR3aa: CASSFGGLASGELFF

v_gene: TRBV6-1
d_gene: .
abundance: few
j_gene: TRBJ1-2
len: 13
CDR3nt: TGTGCCAGCAGTCGGAGGGTAGACTATGGCTACACCTTC
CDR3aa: CASSRRVDYGYTF

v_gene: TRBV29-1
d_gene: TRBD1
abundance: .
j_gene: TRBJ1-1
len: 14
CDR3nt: TGCAGCGTGAGAAGGACAGGGCAGAACACTGAAGCTTTCTTT
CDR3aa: CSVRRTGQNTEAFF

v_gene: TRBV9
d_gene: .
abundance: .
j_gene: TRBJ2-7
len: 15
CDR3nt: TGTGCCAGCAGCCCCTCAGCCAACGACCCCTACGAGCAGTACTTC
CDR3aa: CASSPSANDPYEQYF

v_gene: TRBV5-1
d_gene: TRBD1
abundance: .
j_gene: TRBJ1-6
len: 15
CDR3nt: TGCGCCAGCAGCTCGACCGGGACAGGATATTCACCCCTCCACTTT
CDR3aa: CASSSTGTGYSPLHF

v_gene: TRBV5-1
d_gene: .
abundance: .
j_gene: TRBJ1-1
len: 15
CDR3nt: TGCGCCAGCAGCTTGGATGGAGGGGGGTACACTGAAGCTTTCTTT
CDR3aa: CASSLDGGGYTEAFF

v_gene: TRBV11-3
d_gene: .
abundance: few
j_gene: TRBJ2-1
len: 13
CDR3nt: TGTGCCAGCAGCTCCGGTAGCTTGAATGAGCAGTTCTTC
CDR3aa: CASSSGSLNEQFF

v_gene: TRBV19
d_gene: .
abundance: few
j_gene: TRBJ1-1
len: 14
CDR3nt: TGTGCCAGTAGTATCTGGCAGACGAACACTGAAGCTTTCTTT
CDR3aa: CASSIWQTNTEAFF

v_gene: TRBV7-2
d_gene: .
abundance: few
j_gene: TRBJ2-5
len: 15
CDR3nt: TGTGCCAGCAGCGCAGCACAGGGATCGCAAGAGACCCAGTACTTC
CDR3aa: CASSAAQGSQETQYF

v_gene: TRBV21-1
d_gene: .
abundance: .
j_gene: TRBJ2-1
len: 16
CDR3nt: TGTGCCAGCAGCGCCATGACAGGGAGACTCTACAATGAGCAGTTCTTC
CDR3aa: CASSAMTGRLYNEQFF

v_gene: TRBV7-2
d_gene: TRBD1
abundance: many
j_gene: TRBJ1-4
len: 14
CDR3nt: TGTGCCAGCAGCTCCCGGGACAGCTATGAAAAACTGTTTTTT
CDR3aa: CASSSRDSYEKLFF

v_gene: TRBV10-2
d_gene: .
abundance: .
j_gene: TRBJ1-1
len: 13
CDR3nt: TGCGCCAGCAGTGCCGACGTAGCCTTTGAAGCTTTCTTT
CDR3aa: CASSADVAFEAFF

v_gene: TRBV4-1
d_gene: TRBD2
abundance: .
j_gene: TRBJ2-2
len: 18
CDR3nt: TGCGCCAGCAGCCGAAGCGGGGGGGCCACGAAGACCACCGGGGAGCTGTTTTTT
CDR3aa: CASSRSGGATKTTGELFF

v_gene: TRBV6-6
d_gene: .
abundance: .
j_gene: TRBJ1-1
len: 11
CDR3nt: TGTGCCAGCAGTGGATTCGCTGAAGCTTTCTTT
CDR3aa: CASSGFAEAFF

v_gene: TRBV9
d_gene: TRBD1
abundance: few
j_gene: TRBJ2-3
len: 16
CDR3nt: TGTGCCAGCAGCGTAGGACAGGGGGCCTTCACAGATACGCAGTATTTT
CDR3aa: CASSVGQGAFTDTQYF

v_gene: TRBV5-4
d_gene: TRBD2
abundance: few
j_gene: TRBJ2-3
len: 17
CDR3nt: TGTGCCAGCAGCCAAGAGCGGGCGGGACTAGTGTCGGATACGCAGTATTTT
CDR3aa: CASSQERAGLVSDTQYF

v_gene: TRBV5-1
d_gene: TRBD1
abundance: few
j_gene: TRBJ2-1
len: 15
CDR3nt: TGCGCCAGCAGCCCCCGGACAGGGACCTACAATGAGCAGTTCTTC
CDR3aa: CASSPRTGTYNEQFF

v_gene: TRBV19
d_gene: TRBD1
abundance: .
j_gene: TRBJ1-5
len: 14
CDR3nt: TGTGCCAGTAGTATACAGGGGGCAGGGCAGCCCCAGCATTTT
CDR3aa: CASSIQGAGQPQHF

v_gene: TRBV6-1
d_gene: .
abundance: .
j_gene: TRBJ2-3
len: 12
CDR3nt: TGTGCCAGCAGCTTCGAAGCGGGTACGGACTATTTT
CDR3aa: CASSFEAGTDYF

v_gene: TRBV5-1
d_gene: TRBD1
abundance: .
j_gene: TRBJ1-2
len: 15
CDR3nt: TGCGCCAGCAGCTTGGGACAGGGAAGTGGAAATGGCTACACCTTC
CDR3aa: CASSLGQGSGNGYTF

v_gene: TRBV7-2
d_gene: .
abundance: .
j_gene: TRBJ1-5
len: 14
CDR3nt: TGTGTCAGCAGCCATGCCAGGGTGGGTCAGCCCCAGCATTTT
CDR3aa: CVSSHARVGQPQHF

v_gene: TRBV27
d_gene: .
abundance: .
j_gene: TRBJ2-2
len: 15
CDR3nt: TGTGCCAGCAGTTTATCTTGGACCAACACCGGGGAGCTGTTTTTT
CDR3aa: CASSLSWTNTGELFF

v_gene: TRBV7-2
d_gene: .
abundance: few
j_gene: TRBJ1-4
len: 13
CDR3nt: TGTGCCAGCAGCTTGTCTCAGGGGGAAAAACTGTTTTTT
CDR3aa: CASSLSQGEKLFF

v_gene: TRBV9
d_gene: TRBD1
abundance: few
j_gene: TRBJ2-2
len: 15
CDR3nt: TGTGCCAGCAGCGGGGGACAGAGGGCCACCGGGGAGCTGTTTTTT
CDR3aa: CASSGGQRATGELFF

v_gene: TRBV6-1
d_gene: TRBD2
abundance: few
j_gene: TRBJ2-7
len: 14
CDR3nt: TGTGCCAGCAGAGAGCGGGGGGGCCGTACCGAGCAGTACTTC
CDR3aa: CASRERGGRTEQYF

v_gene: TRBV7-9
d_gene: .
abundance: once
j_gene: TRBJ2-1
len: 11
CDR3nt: TGTGCCAGCAGGTTGGAGAATGAGCAGTTCTTC
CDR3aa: CASRLENEQFF

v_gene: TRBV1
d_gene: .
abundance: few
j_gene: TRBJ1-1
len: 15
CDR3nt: TGCACCAGCAGCCCCTTTGGGTCGGCGCCGACTGAAGCTTTCTTT
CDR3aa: CTSSPFGSAPTEAFF

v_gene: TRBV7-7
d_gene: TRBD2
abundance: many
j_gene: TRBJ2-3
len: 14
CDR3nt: TGTGCCAGCAATATCCGGGGACTAGAGGATACGCAGTATTTT
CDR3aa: CASNIRGLEDTQYF

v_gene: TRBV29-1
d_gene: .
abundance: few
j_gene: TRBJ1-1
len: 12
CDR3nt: TGCAGCGTTGAAGGCCAGCGCATTGGAGCTTTCTTT
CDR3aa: CSVEGQRIGAFF

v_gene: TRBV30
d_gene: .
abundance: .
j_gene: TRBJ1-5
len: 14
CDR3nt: TGTGCCTGGAGTGTAAGGAGAGTCAATCAGCCCCAGCATTTT
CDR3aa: CAWSVRRVNQPQHF

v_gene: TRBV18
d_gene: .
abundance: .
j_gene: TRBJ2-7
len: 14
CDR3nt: TGTGCCAGACCGAACACAGGGCGGGGGTACGAGCAGTACTTC
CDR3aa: CARPNTGRGYEQYF